A selection of T cell receptor beta chains follows, all from one sample in a study of regulatory T cells in long-lasting Graves disease. TCRdb used MiXCR to reprocess the multiplex PCR reads, holding one entry per CDR3 protein. The sample records approximately 300,000 distinct CDR3 sequences, over 15% being singletons. This material consisted of peripheral blood mononuclear cells (PBMCs), taken at new diagnosis, from a patient treated with antithyroid drugs. The receptors were sampled from a female donor with Graves disease. Both conserved end residues are part of each CDR3. Fields, in order: clone size, D gene, J gene, V gene, CDR3 DNA, CDR3 protein. The D gene is left open where the match is weak. Clone size is stated in some rows and not others, as once, few, many or a class when expanded.

clone_size: many
d_call: TRBD1
j_call: TRBJ2-5
v_call: TRBV12-5
cdr3_nt: TGTGCTAGTGTTCGGGACAGGGGCCTTCGGGAGACCCAGTACTTC
cdr3_aa: CASVRDRGLRETQYF

clone_size: -
d_call: -
j_call: TRBJ2-5
v_call: TRBV5-1
cdr3_nt: TGCGCCAGCAGCTACGGTATGGGAGTTGGAGAGACCCAGTACTTC
cdr3_aa: CASSYGMGVGETQYF

clone_size: many
d_call: -
j_call: TRBJ1-3
v_call: TRBV18
cdr3_nt: TGTGCCAGCTCACCATACCAGTTCTCTGGAAACACCATATATTTT
cdr3_aa: CASSPYQFSGNTIYF

clone_size: few
d_call: -
j_call: TRBJ2-3
v_call: TRBV20-1
cdr3_nt: TGCAGTGCTCCCGACCTCACAGATACGCAGTATTTT
cdr3_aa: CSAPDLTDTQYF

clone_size: many
d_call: -
j_call: TRBJ1-4
v_call: TRBV18
cdr3_nt: TGTGCCAGCTCAGCCAGCCCAACTAATGAAAAACTGTTTTTT
cdr3_aa: CASSASPTNEKLFF

clone_size: -
d_call: -
j_call: TRBJ1-2
v_call: TRBV20-1
cdr3_nt: TGCAGTGCCCCCCTGGCCGGGTCCTATGGCTACACCTTC
cdr3_aa: CSAPLAGSYGYTF

clone_size: -
d_call: -
j_call: TRBJ2-5
v_call: TRBV5-4
cdr3_nt: TGTGCCAGCAGCTTTGAAAAAGAGACCCAGTACTTC
cdr3_aa: CASSFEKETQYF

clone_size: -
d_call: -
j_call: TRBJ2-7
v_call: TRBV3-1
cdr3_nt: TGTGCCAGCAGCCGTACCCCCGTAAGGACGTCCGGCCACGAGCAGTACTTC
cdr3_aa: CASSRTPVRTSGHEQYF

clone_size: many
d_call: TRBD2
j_call: TRBJ2-7
v_call: TRBV30
cdr3_nt: TGTGCCTGGAGTCCCACTAGCGGCTACGAGCAGTACTTC
cdr3_aa: CAWSPTSGYEQYF

clone_size: few
d_call: -
j_call: TRBJ2-2
v_call: TRBV27
cdr3_nt: TGTGCCAGCAGTTTAAGTGTCTGGGGCTCAAACACCGGGGAGCTGTTTTTT
cdr3_aa: CASSLSVWGSNTGELFF

clone_size: many
d_call: TRBD2
j_call: TRBJ2-3
v_call: TRBV5-1
cdr3_nt: TGCGCCAGCACAGGACTAGCGGGGGGCACAGATACGCAGTATTTT
cdr3_aa: CASTGLAGGTDTQYF

clone_size: many
d_call: -
j_call: TRBJ1-1
v_call: TRBV9
cdr3_nt: TGTGCCAGCGGGCTGGTCACTGGGGACACTGAAGCTTTCTTT
cdr3_aa: CASGLVTGDTEAFF

clone_size: many
d_call: -
j_call: TRBJ2-7
v_call: TRBV6-2/TRBV6-3
cdr3_nt: TGTGCCAGCGGGGTAACCTACGAGCAGTACTTC
cdr3_aa: CASGVTYEQYF

clone_size: -
d_call: TRBD1
j_call: TRBJ2-7
v_call: TRBV6-5
cdr3_nt: TGTGCCAGCAGTTACGGGACAGGGGCTTACGAGCAGTACTTC
cdr3_aa: CASSYGTGAYEQYF

clone_size: -
d_call: -
j_call: TRBJ2-5
v_call: TRBV11-1
cdr3_nt: TGTGCCAGCAGCCAATCGGCCAGGGTGGAAGAGACCCAGTACTTC
cdr3_aa: CASSQSARVEETQYF